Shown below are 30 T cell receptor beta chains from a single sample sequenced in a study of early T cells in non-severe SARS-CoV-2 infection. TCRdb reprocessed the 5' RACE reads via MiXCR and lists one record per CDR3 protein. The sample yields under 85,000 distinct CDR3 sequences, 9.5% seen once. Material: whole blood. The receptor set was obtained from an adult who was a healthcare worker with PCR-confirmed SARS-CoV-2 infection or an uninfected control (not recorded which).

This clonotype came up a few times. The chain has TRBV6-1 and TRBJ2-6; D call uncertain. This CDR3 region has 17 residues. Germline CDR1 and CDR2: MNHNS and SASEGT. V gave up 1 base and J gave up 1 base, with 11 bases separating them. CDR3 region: CASSEDPPESGANVLTF. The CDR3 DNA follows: TGTGCCAGCAGTGAAGATCCCCCAGAATCTGGGGCCAACGTCCTGACTTTC.

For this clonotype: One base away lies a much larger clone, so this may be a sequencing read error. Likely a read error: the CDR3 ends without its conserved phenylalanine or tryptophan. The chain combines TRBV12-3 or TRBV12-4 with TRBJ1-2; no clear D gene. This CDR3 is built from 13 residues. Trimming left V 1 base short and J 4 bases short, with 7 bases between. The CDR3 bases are TGTGCCAGCAGTTTAGGGGAAACCTATGGCTACACCCTC. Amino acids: CASSLGETYGYTL.

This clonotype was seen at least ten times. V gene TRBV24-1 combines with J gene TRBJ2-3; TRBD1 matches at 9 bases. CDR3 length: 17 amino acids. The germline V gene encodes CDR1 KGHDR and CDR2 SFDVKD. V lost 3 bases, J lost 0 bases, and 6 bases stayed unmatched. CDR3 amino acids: CATSDSTGGFSTDTQYF. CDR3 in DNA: TGTGCCACCAGTGATAGCACAGGGGGCTTCAGCACAGATACGCAGTATTTT.

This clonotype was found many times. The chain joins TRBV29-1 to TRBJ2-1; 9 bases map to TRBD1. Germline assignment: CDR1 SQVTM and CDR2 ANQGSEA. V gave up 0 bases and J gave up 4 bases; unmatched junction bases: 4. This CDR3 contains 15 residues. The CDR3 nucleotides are TGCAGCGTTGAAGACGGACAGGGGAATTACAATGAGCAGTTCTTC. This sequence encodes CSVEDGQGNYNEQFF.

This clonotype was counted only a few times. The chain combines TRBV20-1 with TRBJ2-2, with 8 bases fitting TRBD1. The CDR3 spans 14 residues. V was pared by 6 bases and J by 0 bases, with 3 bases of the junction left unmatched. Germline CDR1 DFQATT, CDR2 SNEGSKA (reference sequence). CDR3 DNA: TGCAGTGCCCCGGGACAGGCGAACACCGGGGAGCTGTTTTTT. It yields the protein CSAPGQANTGELFF.

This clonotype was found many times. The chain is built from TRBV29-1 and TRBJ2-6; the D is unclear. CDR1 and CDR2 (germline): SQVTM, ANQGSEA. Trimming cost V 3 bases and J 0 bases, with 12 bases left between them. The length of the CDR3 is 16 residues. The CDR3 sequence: CSVEAGSLSGANVLTF. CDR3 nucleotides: TGCAGCGTTGAGGCAGGATCACTCTCTGGGGCCAACGTCCTGACTTTC.

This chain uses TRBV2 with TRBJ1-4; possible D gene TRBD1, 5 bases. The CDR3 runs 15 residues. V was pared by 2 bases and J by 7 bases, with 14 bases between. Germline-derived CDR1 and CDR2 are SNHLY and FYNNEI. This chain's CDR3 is CASSESTGAGEKLFF. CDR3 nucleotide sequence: TGTGCCAGCAGTGAATCGACCGGGGCGGGTGAAAAACTGTTTTTT.

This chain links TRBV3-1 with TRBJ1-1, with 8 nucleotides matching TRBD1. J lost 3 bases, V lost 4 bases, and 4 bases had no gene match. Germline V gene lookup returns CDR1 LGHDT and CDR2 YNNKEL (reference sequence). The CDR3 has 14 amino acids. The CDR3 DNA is TGTGCCAGCAGCCTGGGACAGGACTACACTGAAGCTTTCTTT. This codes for CASSLGQDYTEAFF.

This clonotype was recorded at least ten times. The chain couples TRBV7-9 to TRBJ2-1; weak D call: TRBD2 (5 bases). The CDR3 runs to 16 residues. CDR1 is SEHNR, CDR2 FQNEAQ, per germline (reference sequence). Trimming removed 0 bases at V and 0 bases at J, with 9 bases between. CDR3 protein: CASSLAGGPSYNEQFF. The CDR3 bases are TGTGCCAGCAGCTTAGCGGGCGGGCCCTCCTACAATGAGCAGTTCTTC.

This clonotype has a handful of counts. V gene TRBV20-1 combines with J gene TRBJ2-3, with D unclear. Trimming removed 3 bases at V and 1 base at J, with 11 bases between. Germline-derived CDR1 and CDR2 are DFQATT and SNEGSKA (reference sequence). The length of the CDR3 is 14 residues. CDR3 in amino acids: CSARVGSGTDTQYF. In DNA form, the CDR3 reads TGCAGTGCTAGGGTGGGATCGGGCACAGATACGCAGTATTTT.

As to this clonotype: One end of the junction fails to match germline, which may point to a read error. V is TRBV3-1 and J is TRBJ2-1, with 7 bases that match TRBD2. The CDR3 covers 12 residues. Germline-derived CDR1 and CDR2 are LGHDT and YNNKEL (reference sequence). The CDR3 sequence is CASSLLAREQFF. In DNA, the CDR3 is TGTGCCAGCAGTCTACTAGCGCGTGAGCAGTTTTTC.

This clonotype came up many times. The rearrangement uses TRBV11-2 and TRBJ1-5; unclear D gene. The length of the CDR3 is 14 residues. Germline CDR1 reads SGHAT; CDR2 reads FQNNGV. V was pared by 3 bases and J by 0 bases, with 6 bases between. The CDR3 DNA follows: TGTGCCAGCAGCTTCGGGTATAGCAATCAGCCCCAGCATTTT. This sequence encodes CASSFGYSNQPQHF.

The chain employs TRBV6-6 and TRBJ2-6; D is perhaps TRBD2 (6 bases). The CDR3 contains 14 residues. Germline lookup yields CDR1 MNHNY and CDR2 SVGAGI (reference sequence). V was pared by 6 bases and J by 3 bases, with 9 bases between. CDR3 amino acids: CASRGGFGANVLTF. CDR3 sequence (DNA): TGTGCCAGCAGGGGGGGATTTGGGGCCAACGTCCTGACTTTC.

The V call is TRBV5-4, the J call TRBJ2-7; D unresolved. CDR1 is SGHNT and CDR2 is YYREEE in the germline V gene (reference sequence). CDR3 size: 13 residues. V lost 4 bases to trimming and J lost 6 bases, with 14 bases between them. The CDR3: CASSIQTGREQYF. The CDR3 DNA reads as TGTGCCAGCAGCATACAGACCGGGCGCGAGCAGTACTTC.

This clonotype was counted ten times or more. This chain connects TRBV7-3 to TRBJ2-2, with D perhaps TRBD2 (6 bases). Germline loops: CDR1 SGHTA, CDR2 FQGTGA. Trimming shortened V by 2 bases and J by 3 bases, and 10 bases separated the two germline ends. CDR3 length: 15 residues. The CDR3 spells CASSLHGGDTGELFF. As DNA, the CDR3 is TGTGCCAGCAGCTTACACGGCGGGGACACCGGGGAGCTGTTTTTT.

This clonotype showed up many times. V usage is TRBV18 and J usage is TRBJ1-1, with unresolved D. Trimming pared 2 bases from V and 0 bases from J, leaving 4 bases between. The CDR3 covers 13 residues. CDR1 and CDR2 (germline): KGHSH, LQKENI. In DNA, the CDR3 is TGTGCCAGCTCACCAGCGCTGAACACTGAAGCTTTCTTT. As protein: CASSPALNTEAFF.

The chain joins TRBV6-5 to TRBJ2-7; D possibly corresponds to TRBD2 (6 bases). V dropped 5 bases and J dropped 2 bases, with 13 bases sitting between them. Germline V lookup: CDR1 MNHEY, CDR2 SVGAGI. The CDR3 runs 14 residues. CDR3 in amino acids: CASSPVAVAYEQYF. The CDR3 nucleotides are TGTGCCAGCAGTCCAGTAGCGGTCGCCTACGAGCAGTACTTC.

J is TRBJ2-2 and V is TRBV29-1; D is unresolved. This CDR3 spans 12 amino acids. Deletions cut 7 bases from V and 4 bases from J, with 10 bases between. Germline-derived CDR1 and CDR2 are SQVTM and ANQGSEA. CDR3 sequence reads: CSAPDGTGELFF. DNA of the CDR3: TGCAGCGCCCCGGATGGCACCGGGGAGCTGTTTTTT.

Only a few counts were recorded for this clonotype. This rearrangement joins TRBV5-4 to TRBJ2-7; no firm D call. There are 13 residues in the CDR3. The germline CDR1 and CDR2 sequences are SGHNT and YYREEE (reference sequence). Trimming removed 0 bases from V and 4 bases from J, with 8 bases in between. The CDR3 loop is CASSLEVRYEQYF. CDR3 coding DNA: TGTGCCAGCAGCTTGGAGGTTAGGTACGAGCAGTACTTC.

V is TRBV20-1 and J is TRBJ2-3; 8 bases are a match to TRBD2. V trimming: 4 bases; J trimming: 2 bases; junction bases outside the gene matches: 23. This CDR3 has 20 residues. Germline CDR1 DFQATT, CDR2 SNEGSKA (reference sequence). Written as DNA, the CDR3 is TGCAGTGCTACCACCTCCGGGGAGCGGGAGCGTTACCTTTACACAGATACGCAGTATTTT. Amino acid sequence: CSATTSGERERYLYTDTQYF.

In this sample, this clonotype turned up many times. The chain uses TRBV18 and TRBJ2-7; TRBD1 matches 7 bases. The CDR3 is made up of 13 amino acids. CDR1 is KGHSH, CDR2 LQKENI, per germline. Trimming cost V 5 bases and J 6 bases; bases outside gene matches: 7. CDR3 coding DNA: TGTGCCAGCTCAAGGGACAGACGGGGCGAGCAGTACTTC. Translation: CASSRDRRGEQYF.

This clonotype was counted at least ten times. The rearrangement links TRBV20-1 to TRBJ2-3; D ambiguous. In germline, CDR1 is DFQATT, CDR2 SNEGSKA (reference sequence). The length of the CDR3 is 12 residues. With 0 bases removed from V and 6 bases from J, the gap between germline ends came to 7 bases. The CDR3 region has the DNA TGCAGTGCTAGAGACGATAGGGATACGCAGTATTTT. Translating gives CSARDDRDTQYF.

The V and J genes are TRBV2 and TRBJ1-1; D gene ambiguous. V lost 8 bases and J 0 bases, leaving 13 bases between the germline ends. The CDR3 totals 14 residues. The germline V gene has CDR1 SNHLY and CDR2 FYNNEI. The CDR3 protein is CASGDLGLNTEAFF. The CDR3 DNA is TGTGCCAGCGGAGACCTCGGCCTGAACACTGAAGCTTTCTTT.

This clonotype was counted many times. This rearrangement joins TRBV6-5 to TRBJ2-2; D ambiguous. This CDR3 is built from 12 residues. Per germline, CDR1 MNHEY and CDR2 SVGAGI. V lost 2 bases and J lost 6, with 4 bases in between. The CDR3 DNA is TGTGCCAGCAGTTACGTCTCCGGGGAGCTGTTTTTT. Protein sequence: CASSYVSGELFF.

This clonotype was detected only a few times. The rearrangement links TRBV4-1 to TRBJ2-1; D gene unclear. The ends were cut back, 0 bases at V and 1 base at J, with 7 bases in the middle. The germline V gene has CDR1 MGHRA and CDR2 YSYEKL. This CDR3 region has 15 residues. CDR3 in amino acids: CASSQDPVSYNEQFF. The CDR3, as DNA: TGCGCCAGCAGCCAAGATCCAGTTTCCTACAATGAGCAGTTCTTC.

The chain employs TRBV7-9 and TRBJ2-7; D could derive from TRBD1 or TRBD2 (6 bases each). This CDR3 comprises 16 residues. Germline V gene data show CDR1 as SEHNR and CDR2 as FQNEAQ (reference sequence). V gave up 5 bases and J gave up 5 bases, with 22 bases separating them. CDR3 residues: CASSPLGGPLPNEQYF. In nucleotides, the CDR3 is TGTGCCAGCAGCCCCCTGGGGGGCCCGTTACCGAACGAGCAGTACTTC.

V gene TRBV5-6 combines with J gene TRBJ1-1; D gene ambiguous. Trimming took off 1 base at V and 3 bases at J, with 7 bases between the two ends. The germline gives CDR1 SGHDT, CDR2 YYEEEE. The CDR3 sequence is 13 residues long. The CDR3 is CASSLRRDTEAFF. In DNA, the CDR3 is TGTGCCAGCAGCTTGAGGCGGGACACTGAAGCTTTCTTT.

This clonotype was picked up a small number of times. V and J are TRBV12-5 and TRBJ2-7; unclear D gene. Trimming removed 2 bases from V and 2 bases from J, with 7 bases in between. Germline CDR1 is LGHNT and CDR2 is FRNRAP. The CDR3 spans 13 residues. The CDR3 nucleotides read TGTGCTAGTGGTTTGCCTCCAGCCTACGAGCAGTACTTC. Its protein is CASGLPPAYEQYF.

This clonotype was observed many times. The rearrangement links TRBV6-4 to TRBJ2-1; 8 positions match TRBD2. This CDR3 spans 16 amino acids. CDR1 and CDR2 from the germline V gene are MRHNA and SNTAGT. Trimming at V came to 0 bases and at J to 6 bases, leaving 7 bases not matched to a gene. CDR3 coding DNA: TGTGCCAGCAGTGACTCCCGAAGCGGGAGACGCAATGAGCAGTTCTTC. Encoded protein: CASSDSRSGRRNEQFF.

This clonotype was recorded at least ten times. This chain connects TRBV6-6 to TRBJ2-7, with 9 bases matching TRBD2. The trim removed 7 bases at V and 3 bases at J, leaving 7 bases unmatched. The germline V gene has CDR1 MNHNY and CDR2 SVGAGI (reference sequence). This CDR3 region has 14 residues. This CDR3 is CASNTAGGLYEQYF. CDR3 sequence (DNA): TGTGCCAGCAATACAGCGGGAGGACTCTACGAGCAGTACTTC.